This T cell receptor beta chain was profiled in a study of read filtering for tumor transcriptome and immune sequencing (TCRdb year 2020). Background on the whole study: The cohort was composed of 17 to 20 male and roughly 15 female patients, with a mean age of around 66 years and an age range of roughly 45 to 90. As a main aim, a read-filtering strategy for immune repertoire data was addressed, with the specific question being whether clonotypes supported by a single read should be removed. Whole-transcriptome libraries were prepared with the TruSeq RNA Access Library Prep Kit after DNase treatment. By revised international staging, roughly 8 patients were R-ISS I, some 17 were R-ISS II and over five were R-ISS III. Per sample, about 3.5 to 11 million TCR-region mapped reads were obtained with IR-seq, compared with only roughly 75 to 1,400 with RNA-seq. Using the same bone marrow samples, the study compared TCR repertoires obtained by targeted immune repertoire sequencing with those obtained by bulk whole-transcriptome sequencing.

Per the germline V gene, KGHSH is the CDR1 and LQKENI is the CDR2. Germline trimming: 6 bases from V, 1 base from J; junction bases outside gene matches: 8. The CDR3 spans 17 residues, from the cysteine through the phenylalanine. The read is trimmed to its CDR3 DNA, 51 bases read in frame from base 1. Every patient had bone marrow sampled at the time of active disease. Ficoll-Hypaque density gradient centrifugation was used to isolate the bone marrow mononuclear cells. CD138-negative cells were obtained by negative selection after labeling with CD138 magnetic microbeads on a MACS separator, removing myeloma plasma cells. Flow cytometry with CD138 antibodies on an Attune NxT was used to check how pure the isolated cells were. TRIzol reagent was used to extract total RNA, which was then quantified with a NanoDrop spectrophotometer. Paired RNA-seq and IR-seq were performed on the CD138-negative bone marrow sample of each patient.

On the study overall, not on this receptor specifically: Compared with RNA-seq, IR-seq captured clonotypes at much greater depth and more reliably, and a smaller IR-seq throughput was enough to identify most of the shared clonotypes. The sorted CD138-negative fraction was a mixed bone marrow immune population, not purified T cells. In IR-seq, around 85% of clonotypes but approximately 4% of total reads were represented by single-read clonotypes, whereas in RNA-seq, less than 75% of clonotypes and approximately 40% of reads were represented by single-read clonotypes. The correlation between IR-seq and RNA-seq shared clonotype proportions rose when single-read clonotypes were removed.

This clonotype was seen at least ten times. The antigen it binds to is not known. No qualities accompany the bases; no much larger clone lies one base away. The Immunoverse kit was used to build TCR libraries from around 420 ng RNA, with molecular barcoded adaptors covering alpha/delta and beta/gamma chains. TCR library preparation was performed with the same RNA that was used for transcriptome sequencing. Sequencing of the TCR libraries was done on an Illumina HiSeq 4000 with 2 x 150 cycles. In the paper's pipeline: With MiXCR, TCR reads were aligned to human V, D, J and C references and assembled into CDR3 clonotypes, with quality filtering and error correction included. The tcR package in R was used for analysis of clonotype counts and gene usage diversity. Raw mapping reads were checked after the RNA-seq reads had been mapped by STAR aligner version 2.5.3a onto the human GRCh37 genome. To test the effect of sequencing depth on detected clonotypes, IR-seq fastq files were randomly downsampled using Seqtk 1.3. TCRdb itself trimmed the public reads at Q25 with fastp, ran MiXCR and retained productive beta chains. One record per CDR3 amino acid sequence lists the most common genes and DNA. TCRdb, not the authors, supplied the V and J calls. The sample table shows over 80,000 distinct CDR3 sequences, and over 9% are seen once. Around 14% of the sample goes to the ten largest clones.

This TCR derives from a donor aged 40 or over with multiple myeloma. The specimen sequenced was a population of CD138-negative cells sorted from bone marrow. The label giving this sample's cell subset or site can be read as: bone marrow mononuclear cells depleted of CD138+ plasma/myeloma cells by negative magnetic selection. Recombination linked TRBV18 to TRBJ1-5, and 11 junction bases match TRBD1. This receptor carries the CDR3 CASSPDRGLGSNQPQHF. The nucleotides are TGTGCCAGCTCGCCGGACAGGGGGCTAGGAAGCAATCAGCCCCAGCATTTT.